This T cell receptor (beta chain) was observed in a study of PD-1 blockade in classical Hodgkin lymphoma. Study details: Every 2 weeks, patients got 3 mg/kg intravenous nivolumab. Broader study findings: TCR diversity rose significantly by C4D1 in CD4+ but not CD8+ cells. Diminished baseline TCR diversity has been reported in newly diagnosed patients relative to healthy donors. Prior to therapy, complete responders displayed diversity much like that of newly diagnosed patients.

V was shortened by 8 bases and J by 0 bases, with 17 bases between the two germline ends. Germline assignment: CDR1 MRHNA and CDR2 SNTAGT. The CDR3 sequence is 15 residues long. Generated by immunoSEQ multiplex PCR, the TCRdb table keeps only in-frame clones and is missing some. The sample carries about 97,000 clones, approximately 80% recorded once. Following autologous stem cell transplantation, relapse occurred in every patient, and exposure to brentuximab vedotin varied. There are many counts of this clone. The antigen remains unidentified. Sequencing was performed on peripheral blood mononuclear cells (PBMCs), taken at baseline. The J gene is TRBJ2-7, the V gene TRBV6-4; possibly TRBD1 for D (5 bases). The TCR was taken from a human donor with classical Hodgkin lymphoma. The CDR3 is CASSVQAHSSYEQYF. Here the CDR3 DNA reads TGTGCCAGCTCCGTACAGGCCCATTCCTCCTACGAGCAGTACTTC.